Listed below are T cell receptor beta chains from one sample, sequenced in a study of cytomegalovirus exposure and HLA in healthy donors. TCRdb's copy holds only in-frame clones and misses some; the assay was immunoSEQ multiplex PCR. The table includes roughly 200,000 clones, around four fifths detected once. Source material: PBMCs. These receptors were obtained from a middle-aged woman in good health and CMV-seronegative. Both conserved end residues are part of each CDR3. A D gene is named only where the DNA matches it firmly. For some rows the clone size is stated as once, few or many, or as a class when expanded; others skip it.

.,.,TRBJ2-1,TRBV30,CAWSRSYNEQFF,TGTGCCTGGAGTCGTAGCTACAATGAGCAGTTCTTC
.,.,TRBJ1-1,TRBV30,CAWSVRLGATEAFF,TGTGCCTGGAGTGTACGTCTGGGGGCTACTGAAGCTTTCTTT
.,.,TRBJ2-3,TRBV2,CASSQGRDTQYF,TGTGCCAGCAGCCAGGGGAGAGATACGCAGTATTTT
TRBD1,.,TRBJ2-7,TRBV18,CASSYQPGQGSYEQYF,TGTGCCAGCTCCTACCAGCCGGGACAGGGATCCTACGAGCAGTACTTC
TRBD1,once,TRBJ1-2,TRBV6-5,CASSYGTGTYGYTF,TGTGCCAGCAGTTACGGGACAGGCACCTATGGCTACACCTTC
.,.,TRBJ1-1,TRBV6-1,CASRYQGKAFF,TGTGCCAGCAGATATCAGGGAAAAGCTTTCTTT
.,.,TRBJ1-6,TRBV5-6,CASSPDVGGAPLHF,TGTGCCAGCAGCCCGGACGTTGGAGGAGCACCCCTCCACTTT
.,.,TRBJ2-2,TRBV19,CASSPRQSSNTGELFF,TGTGCCAGTAGTCCCCGACAGTCCTCGAACACCGGGGAGCTGTTTTTT
.,.,TRBJ1-4,TRBV7-2,CASSFRGEGKLFF,TGTGCCAGCAGCTTCCGGGGAGAGGGAAAACTGTTTTTT
TRBD1,once,TRBJ1-4,TRBV27,CASRPTGAGEKLFF,TGTGCCAGCAGACCGACAGGGGCCGGGGAAAAACTGTTTTTT
.,few,TRBJ2-7,TRBV5-6,CASIVGDCEQYF,TGTGCCAGCATAGTTGGGGACTGCGAGCAGTACTTC
TRBD1,.,TRBJ2-7,TRBV28,CASSTGQGVKEQYF,TGTGCCAGCAGTACAGGACAGGGGGTGAAGGAGCAGTACTTC
.,.,TRBJ1-3,TRBV15,CATRDTLNTIYF,TGTGCCACTAGGGACACCTTAAACACCATATATTTT
.,.,TRBJ1-1,TRBV6-1,CASSEAGTGGRTEAFF,TGTGCCAGCAGTGAAGCGGGAACGGGCGGGCGCACTGAAGCTTTCTTT
.,.,TRBJ1-2,TRBV9,CASSPGDRGYGYTF,TGTGCCAGCAGCCCAGGCGACCGTGGCTATGGCTACACCTTC
TRBD2,.,TRBJ2-7,TRBV5-5,CASSLVAGISYEQYF,TGTGCCAGCAGCCTCGTAGCGGGGATCTCCTACGAGCAGTACTTC
TRBD1,once,TRBJ1-2,TRBV29-1,CSVGAGTAKNYGYTF,TGCAGCGTTGGGGCCGGGACAGCAAAGAACTATGGCTACACCTTC
.,.,TRBJ2-7,TRBV7-3,CASSFGGSYEQYF,TGTGCCAGCAGCTTCGGAGGTAGCTACGAGCAGTACTTC
.,.,TRBJ1-1,TRBV7-9,CASRPDTGGGGHEAFF,TGTGCCAGCAGACCCGATACCGGGGGGGGCGGACATGAAGCTTTCTTT
.,.,TRBJ2-7,TRBV30,CAWSATGFGQYF,TGTGCCTGGAGTGCGACCGGGTTTGGGCAGTACTTC
TRBD1,.,TRBJ1-3,TRBV7-9,CASSLPRRDRERNTIYF,TGTGCCAGCAGTCTACCCAGAAGGGACAGGGAAAGAAACACCATATATTTT
.,.,TRBJ1-1,TRBV4-3,CASSQNRYQNTEAFF,TGCGCCAGCAGCCAAAACAGGTACCAGAACACTGAAGCTTTCTTT
.,few,TRBJ1-1,TRBV25-1,CASNLEAFF,TGTGCCAGCAATCTTGAAGCTTTCTTT
.,.,TRBJ2-7,TRBV7-9,CSSSLPPGEQYF,TGTTCCAGCAGCTTACCCCCGGGCGAGCAGTACTTC